Detailed here is one T cell receptor (beta chain). Its specificity is unknown. The data originate from a study of cytomegalovirus exposure and HLA in healthy donors. Broader study findings: Later, TCR association rates were found to vary by HLA locus, highest for DRB1 and lowest for HLA-C. Being productive about 87% or about 30% of the time was typical of most TCR beta V segments in an earlier analysis. An apparent linkage of common viral pathogens to several of the most significant clusters emerged in a later analysis.

Germline V CDR1 and CDR2: SGHDT, YYEEEE. The CDR3 extends over 14 amino acids. With V trimmed by 4 bases and J by 9 bases, 5 bases remained unmatched. Vbeta (60) and Jbeta (13) primers were used in the PCR. The repertoire was sequenced with immunoSEQ multiplex PCR; TCRdb's copy has only in-frame clones and lacks some. The sample includes approximately 110,000 clones, approximately 58% of them seen just once. This clonotype was sampled from a woman in her twenties or thirties in good health and CMV-seronegative. This chain links TRBV5-6 with TRBJ2-1; 12 bases align to TRBD1. The sequenced material came from PBMCs. The CDR3 DNA reads as TGTGCCAGCAGCCTGGGACAGGGGGCACTTGAGCAGTTCTTC. It codes for CASSLGQGALEQFF.